In this sample, the clone carrying this T cell receptor (beta chain) turned up many times. Its antigen is currently unknown. As for time point: newly diagnosed GD, antithyroid drugs for less than 3 months. PBMCs provided the RNA from which the TCR library was made. EDTA tubes received around 10 milliliters of drawn peripheral blood. Investigators prepared the TCR beta libraries by applying iRepertoire HTBI primers and Arm-PCR of CDR3 regions. Using its own MiXCR run on the multiplex PCR reads, TCRdb lists one record per CDR3 protein. The table includes roughly 220,000 distinct CDR3 sequences, about 16% detected once. This CDR3 comprises 17 residues. Trimming cost V 6 bases and J 1 base; bases outside gene matches: 7. The germline gives CDR1 MDHEN, CDR2 SYDVKM. This record comes from a study of regulatory T cells in long-lasting Graves disease. Overall study findings and caveats: There were preferences for TRBV28, TRBJ1-2 and TRBJ2-5 in persistent disease. Shared public clonotypes totalled 2,741 in persistent patients, compared with over 800 in new patients.

The rearrangement uses TRBV28 and TRBJ2-1; 12 bases agree with TRBD2. The sequenced sample was peripheral blood mononuclear cells (PBMCs), obtained at new diagnosis, from a patient treated with antithyroid drugs. The TCR sequence derives from a female donor with Graves disease. The CDR3 bases are TGTGCCAGCAGCGAGACTAGCGGGAGTAGATCCTACAATGAGCAGTTCTTC. Its protein is CASSETSGSRSYNEQFF. Full variable domain (rest looked up from reference TRBV28 and TRBJ2-1): DVKVTQSSRYLVKRTGEKVFLECVQDMDHENMFWYRQDPGLGLRLIYFSYDVKMKEKGDIPEGYSVSREKKERFSLILESASTNQTSMYLCASSETSGSRSYNEQFFGPGTRLTVL.